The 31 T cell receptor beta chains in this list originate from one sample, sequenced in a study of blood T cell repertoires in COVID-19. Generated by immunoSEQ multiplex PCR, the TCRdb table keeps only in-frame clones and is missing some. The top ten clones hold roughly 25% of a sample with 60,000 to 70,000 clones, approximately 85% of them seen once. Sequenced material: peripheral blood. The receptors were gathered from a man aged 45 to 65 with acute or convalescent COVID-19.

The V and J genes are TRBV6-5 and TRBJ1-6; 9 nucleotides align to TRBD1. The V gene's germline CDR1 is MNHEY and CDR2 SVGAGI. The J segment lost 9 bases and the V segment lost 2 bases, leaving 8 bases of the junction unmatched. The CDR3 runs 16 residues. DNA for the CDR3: TGTGCCAGCAGTTACGGGGGGGGGACAGGGAGTTCACCCCTCCACTTT. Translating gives CASSYGGGTGSSPLHF.

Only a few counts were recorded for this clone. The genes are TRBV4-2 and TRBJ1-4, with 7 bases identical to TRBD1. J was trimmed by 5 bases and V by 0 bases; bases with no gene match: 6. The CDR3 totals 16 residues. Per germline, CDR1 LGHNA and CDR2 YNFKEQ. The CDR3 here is CASSQEIGQENEKLFF. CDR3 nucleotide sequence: TGTGCCAGCAGCCAAGAAATAGGACAGGAGAATGAAAAACTGTTTTTT.

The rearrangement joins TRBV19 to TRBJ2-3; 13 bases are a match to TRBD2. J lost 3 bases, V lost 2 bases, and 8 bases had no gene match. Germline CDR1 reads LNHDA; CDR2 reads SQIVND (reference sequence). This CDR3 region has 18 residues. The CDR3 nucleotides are TGTGCCAGTAGTATATGGACTAGCGGGGGTTTAGGGACAGATACGCAGTATTTT. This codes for CASSIWTSGGLGTDTQYF. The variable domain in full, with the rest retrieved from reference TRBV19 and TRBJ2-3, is DGGITQSPKYLFRKEGQNVTLSCEQNLNHDAMYWYRQDPGQGLRLIYYSQIVNDFQKGDIAEGYSVSREKKESFPLTVTSAQKNPTAFYLCASSIWTSGGLGTDTQYFGPGTRLTVL.

The CDR3 DNA reads TGTGCCAGCTCGCCGGACAGGGGCTATGGCTACACCTTC. This translates into CASSPDRGYGYTF. The J gene is TRBJ1-2, the V gene TRBV18; 9 nucleotides agree with TRBD1. Per the germline V gene, CDR1 is KGHSH and CDR2 is LQKENI. The V and J ends lost 6 bases and 4 bases, in that order; junction bases with no gene match: 3. The CDR3 covers 13 residues.

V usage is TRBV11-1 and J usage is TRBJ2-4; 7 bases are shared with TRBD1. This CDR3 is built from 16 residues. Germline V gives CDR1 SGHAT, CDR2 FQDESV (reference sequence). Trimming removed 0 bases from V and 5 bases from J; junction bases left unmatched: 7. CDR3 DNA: TGTGCCAGCAGCTTAGCCCAGGGGGTCTCCCAAAACATTCAGTACTTC. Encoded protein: CASSLAQGVSQNIQYF.

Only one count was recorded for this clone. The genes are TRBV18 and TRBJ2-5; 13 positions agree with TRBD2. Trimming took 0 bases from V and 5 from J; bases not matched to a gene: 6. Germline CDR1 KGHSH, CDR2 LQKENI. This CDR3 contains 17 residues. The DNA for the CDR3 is TGTGCCAGCTCACCACCACGACTAGCGGGGGGAGTGGAGACCCAGTACTTC. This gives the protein CASSPPRLAGGVETQYF.

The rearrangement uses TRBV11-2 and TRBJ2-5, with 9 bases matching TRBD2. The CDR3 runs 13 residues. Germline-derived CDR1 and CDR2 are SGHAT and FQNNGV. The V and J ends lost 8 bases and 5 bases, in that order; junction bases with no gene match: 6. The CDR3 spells CASRGTSWETQYF. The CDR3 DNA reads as TGTGCCAGCCGAGGGACTAGCTGGGAGACCCAGTACTTC.

The CDR3, as DNA: TGTGCCAGCAGCCAAGAGACAGCCCGGGAGGCCTATGGCTACACCTTC. Encoded protein: CASSQETAREAYGYTF. This sequence joins TRBV4-2 and TRBJ1-2, with TRBD1 as a possible D gene (5 bases). Looked up from germline, CDR1 is LGHNA and CDR2 is YNFKEQ. V was shortened by 0 bases and J by 4 bases, with 15 bases between the two germline ends. This CDR3 has 16 residues.

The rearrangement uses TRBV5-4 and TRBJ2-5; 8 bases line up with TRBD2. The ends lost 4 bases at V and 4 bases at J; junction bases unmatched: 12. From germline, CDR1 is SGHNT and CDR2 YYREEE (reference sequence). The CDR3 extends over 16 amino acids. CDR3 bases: TGTGCCAGCAGCCGGGGAGCGGGGGACCCGGTAGAGACCCAGTACTTC. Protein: CASSRGAGDPVETQYF. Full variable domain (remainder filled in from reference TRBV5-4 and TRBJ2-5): ETGVTQSPTHLIKTRGQQVTLRCSSQSGHNTVSWYQQALGQGPQFIFQYYREEENGRGNFPPRFSGLQFPNYSSELNVNALELDDSALYLCASSRGAGDPVETQYFGPGTRLLVL.

CDR3 DNA sequence: TGTGCCAGCAGCTCCCCGCCGGGACTAGCGGTACGTCCCTACGAGCAGTACTTC. Residues: CASSSPPGLAVRPYEQYF. V gene TRBV7-9 combines with J gene TRBJ2-7; 11 bases line up with TRBD2. This CDR3 region has 18 residues. Trimming cost V 4 bases and J 2 bases; bases outside gene matches: 13. CDR1 is SEHNR and CDR2 is FQNEAQ in the germline V gene (reference sequence).

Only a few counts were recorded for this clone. CDR3 in DNA: TGCGCCAGCAGCTTGGGAGGATTTGGAAACACCATATATTTT. Its protein is CASSLGGFGNTIYF. The rearrangement joins TRBV5-1 to TRBJ1-3; D call uncertain. The CDR3 length is 14 residues. V shed 0 bases and J shed 3 bases, with 7 bases lying between them. In germline, CDR1 is SGHRS, CDR2 YFSETQ.

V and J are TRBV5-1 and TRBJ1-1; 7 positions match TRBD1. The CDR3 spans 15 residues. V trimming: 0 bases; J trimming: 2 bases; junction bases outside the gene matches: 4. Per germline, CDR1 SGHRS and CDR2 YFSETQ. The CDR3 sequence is CASSLGQGINTEAFF. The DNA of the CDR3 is TGCGCCAGCAGCTTGGGACAGGGTATAAACACTGAAGCTTTCTTT.

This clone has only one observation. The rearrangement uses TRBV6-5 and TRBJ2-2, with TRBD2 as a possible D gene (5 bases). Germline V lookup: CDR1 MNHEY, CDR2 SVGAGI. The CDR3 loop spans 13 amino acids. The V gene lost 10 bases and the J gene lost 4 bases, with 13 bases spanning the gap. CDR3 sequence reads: CAIGSLITGELFF. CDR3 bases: TGTGCCATTGGGAGCCTTATCACCGGGGAGCTGTTTTTT.

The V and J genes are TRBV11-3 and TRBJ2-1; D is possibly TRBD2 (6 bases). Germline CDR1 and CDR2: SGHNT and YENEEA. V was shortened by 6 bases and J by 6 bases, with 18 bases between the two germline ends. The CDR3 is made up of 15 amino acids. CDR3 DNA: TGTGCCAGCAGTCCGGGGGATGGGCGGGGCAATGAGCAGTTCTTC. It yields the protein CASSPGDGRGNEQFF.

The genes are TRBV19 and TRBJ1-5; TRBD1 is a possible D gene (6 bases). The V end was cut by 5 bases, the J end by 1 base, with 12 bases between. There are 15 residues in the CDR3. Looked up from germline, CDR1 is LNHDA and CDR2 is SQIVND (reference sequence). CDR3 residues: CASSWQGMSNQPQHF. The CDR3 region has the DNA TGTGCCAGTAGTTGGCAGGGGATGAGCAATCAGCCCCAGCATTTT.

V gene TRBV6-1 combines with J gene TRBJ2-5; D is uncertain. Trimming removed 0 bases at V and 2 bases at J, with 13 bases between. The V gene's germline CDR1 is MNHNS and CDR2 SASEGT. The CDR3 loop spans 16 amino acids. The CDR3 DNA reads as TGTGCCAGCAGTGAAGCTCAAGCCCCTCGTCAAGAGACCCAGTACTTC. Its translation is CASSEAQAPRQETQYF.

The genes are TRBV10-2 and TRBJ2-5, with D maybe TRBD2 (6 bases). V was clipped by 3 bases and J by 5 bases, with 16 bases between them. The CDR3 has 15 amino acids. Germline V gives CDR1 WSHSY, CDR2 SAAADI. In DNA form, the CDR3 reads TGCGCCAGCAGTGATTTATCGGGTAGCGGTGAGACCCAGTACTTC. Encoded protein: CASSDLSGSGETQYF.

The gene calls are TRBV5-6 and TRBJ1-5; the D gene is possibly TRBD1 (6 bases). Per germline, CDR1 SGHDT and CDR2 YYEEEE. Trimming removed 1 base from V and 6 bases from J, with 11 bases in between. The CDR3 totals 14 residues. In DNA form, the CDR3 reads TGTGCCAGCAGCTTGAGGACAGAGGGTCAGCCCCAGCATTTT. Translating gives CASSLRTEGQPQHF. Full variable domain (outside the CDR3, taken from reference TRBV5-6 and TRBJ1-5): DAGVTQSPTHLIKTRGQQVTLRCSPKSGHDTVSWYQQALGQGPQFIFQYYEEEERQRGNFPDRFSGHQFPNYSSELNVNALLLGDSALYLCASSLRTEGQPQHFGDGTRLSIL.

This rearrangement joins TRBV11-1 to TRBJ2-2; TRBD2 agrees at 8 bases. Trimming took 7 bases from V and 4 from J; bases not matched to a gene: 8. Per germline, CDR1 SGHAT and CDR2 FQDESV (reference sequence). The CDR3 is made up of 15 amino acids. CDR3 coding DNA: TGTGCCAGCACCCAGGGCGGGGGGAGCACCGGGGAGCTGTTTTTT. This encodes CASTQGGGSTGELFF.

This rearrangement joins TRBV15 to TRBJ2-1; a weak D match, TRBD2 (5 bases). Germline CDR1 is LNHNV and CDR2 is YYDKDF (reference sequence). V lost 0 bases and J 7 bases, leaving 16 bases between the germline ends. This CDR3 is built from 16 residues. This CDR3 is CATSRDPDSTGNEQFF. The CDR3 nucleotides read TGTGCCACCAGCAGAGATCCGGACTCTACGGGGAATGAGCAGTTCTTC. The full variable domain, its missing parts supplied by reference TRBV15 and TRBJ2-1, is DAMVIQNPRYQVTQFGKPVTLSCSQTLNHNVMYWYQQKSSQAPKLLFHYYDKDFNNEADTPDNFQSRRPNTSFCFLDIRSPGLGDTAMYLCATSRDPDSTGNEQFFGPGTRLTVL.

The CDR3 DNA follows: TGTGCCATCAGTGAGTCGACAGGCCCCGAGCAGTACTTC. Amino acid sequence: CAISESTGPEQYF. The genes are TRBV10-3 and TRBJ2-7; D possibly corresponds to TRBD1 (6 bases). The CDR3 runs 13 residues. Germline CDR1 and CDR2: ENHRY and SYGVKD. The V end lost 0 bases, the J end lost 6 bases, and 9 bases lay between the germline ends.

The CDR3 region has the DNA TGCGCCAGCAGCCAAGGGGCCAGGGAAAATGGCTACACCTTC. Translation: CASSQGARENGYTF. The rearrangement links TRBV4-1 to TRBJ1-2, with a tentative D call TRBD1 (5 bases). The CDR3 runs 14 residues. Trimming shortened V by 1 base and J by 6 bases, and 12 bases separated the two germline ends. The germline CDR1 and CDR2 sequences are MGHRA and YSYEKL.

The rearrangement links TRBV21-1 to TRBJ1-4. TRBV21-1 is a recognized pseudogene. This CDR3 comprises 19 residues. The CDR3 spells CASSNRLRGRKATNEKLFF. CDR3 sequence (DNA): TGTGCCAGCAGCAACAGGTTGCGGGGGAGGAAAGCAACTAATGAAAAACTGTTTTTT.

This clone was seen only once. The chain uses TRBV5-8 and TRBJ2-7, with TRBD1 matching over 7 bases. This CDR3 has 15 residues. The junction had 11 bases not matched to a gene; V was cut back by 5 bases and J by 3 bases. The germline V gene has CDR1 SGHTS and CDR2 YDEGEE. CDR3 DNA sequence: TGTGCCAGCAGGTACCCCGGGACAGCAGGCTACGAGCAGTACTTC. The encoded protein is CASRYPGTAGYEQYF.

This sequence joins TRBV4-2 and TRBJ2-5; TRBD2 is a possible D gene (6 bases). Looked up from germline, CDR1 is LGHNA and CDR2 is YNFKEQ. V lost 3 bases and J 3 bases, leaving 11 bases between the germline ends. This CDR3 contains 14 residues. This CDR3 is CASSQGVAEETQYF. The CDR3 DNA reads TGTGCCAGCAGCCAGGGAGTAGCGGAAGAGACCCAGTACTTC.

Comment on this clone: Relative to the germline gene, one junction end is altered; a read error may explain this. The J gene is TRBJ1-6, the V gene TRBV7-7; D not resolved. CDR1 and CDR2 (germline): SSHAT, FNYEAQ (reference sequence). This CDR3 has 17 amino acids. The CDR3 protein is CASSLVERGGSGGPLHF. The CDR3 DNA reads TGTGCTAGCAGCTTAGTGGAACGGGGAGGTTCGGGAGGACCCCTCCACTTT.

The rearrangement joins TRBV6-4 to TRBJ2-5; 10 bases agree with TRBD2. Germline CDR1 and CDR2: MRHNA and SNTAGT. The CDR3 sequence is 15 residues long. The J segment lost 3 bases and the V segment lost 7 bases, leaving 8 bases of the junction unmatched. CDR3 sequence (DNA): TGTGCCAGCACCAAAAAGGGACTAGCGAAAGAGACCCAGTACTTC. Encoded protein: CASTKKGLAKETQYF.

This CDR3 reads CASSRDRFSSYNEQFF. In nucleotides, the CDR3 is TGTGCCAGCAGCCGCGACAGATTCAGCTCCTACAATGAGCAGTTCTTC. This chain uses TRBV7-2 with TRBJ2-1; TRBD1 is a possible D gene (5 bases). The V end lost 5 bases, the J end lost 0 bases, and 14 bases lay between the germline ends. The germline gives CDR1 SGHTA, CDR2 FQGNSA. The CDR3 covers 16 residues.

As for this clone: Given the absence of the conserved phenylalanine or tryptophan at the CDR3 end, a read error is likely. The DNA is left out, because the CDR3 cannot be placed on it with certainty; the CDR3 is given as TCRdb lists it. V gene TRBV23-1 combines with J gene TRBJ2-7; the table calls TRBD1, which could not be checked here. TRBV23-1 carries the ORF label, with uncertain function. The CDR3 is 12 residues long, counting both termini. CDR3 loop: CASSQSTQGEID.

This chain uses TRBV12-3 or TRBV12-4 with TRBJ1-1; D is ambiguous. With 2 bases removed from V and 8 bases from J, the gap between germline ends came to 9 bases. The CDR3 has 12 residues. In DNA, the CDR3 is TGTGCCAGCAGTTTATCGGGAGGCGAAGCTTTCTTT. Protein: CASSLSGGEAFF.

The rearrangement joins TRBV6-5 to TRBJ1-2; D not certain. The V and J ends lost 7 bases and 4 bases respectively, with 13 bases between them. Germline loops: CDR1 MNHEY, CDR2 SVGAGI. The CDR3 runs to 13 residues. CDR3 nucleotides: TGTGCCAGCAAGGAGGCAGACCCCTATGGCTACACCTTC. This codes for CASKEADPYGYTF.